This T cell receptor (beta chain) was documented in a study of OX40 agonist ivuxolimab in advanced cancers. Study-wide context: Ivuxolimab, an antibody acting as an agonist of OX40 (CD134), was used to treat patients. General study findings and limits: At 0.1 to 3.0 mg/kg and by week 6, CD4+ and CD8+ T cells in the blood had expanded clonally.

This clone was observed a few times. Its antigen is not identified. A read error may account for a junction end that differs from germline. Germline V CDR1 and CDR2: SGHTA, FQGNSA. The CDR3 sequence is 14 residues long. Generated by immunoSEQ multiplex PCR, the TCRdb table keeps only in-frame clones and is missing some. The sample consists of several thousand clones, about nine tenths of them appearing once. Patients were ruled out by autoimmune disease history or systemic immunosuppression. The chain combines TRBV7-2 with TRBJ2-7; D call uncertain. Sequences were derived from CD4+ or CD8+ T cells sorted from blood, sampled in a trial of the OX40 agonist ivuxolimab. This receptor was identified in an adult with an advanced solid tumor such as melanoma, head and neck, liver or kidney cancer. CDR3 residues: CASSLLFSSSEQYF. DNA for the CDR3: TGTGCCAGCAGCTTACTTTTCAGCTCCTCCGAGCAGTACTTC.